This T cell receptor (beta chain) was sequenced in a study of T cell changes during pregnancy in multiple sclerosis. The CDR3 length is 11 residues. Between the trimmed V and J ends, which lost 4 bases and 3 bases, there was a span of 4 bases. From germline, CDR1 is SGHAT and CDR2 FQNNGV. The assay was immunoSEQ multiplex PCR, and TCRdb's table has in-frame clones only and misses some. The table has 15,000 to 25,000 clones, more than 80% seen once; the top ten hold 4.5% to 6%. The V gene is TRBV11-2, the J gene TRBJ2-7; D not certain. The input for sequencing was CD8+ T cells from peripheral blood mononuclear cells, taken in the third trimester of pregnancy. The receptor was isolated from a female donor in good health, enrolled as a control in a pregnancy study. CDR3 DNA sequence: TGTGCCAGCAGCTCTTTCTACGAGCAGTACTTC. Amino acid sequence: CASSSFYEQYF.